The T cell receptor (beta chain) described here comes from a study of cytomegalovirus exposure and HLA in healthy donors. Germline V gene sequence: CDR1 SGDLS, CDR2 YYNGEE. V was trimmed by 3 bases and J by 4 bases, leaving 9 bases between them. The CDR3 loop spans 13 amino acids. Primers included in the PCR were 60 Vbeta and 13 Jbeta primers. Per the authors' pipeline: Counted up in a later analysis, unique TCR beta chains came to some 75 million, with around 11 million shared. The repertoire was sequenced with immunoSEQ multiplex PCR; TCRdb's copy has only in-frame clones and lacks some. D and trimming were read from the DNA, whereas the V and J calls and clone size are those reported in that table. The profile covers about 100,000 clones, with approximately 76% appearing a single time and around 20% taken by the ten largest.

This receptor was identified in a woman aged 55-69 years in good health and CMV-seropositive. Sequencing used PBMCs. The J gene is TRBJ2-3, the V gene TRBV9, with D possibly TRBD1 on 5 matching bases. The CDR3 DNA follows: TGTGCCAGCAGCGCCAACAGGCCAGATACGCAGTATTTT. As protein: CASSANRPDTQYF. Looking up the rest from reference TRBV9 and TRBJ2-3 gives the full variable domain: DSGVTQTPKHLITATGQRVTLRCSPRSGDLSVYWYQQSLDQGLQFLIQYYNGEERAKGNILERFSAQQFPDLHSELNLSSLELGDSALYFCASSANRPDTQYFGPGTRLTVL.